This T cell receptor beta chain was profiled in a study of shared clonotypes between healthy human individuals. This CDR3 spans 13 amino acids. Germline CDR1 GTSNPN, CDR2 SVGIG (reference sequence). A word on this clone: At one end, the junction sequence differs from germline, possibly due to a read error.

Produced via immunoSEQ multiplex PCR; TCRdb's table is partial and in-frame only. The table includes 2 million to 2.5 million clones, approximately 96% detected once. The genes are TRBV30 and TRBJ2-5; either TRBD1 or TRBD2 may supply D (5 bases each). The receptor's source is a man younger than 30 in good health. The specimen was naive CD4+ T cells sorted from blood. Subset of the sample: CD45RA+ positively selected. The CDR3 loop is CAWARDGQGTQYF. The CDR3 DNA follows: TGTGCCTGGGCGAGGGACGGTCAAGGGACCCAGTACTTC.